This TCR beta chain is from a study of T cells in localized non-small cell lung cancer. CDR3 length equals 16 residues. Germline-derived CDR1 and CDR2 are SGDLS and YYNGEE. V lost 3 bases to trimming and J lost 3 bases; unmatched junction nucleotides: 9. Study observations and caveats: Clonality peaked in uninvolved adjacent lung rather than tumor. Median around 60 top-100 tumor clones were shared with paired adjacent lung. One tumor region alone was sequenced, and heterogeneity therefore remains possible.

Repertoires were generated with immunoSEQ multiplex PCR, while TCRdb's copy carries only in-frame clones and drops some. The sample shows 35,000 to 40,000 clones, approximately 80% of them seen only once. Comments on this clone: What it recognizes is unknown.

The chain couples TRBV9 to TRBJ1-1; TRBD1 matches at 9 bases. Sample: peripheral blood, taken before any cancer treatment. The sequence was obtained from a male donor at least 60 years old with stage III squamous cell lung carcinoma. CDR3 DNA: TGTGCCAGCAGCGCCTTGGGACAGGGAGAGCACACTGAAGCTTTCTTT. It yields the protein CASSALGQGEHTEAFF.